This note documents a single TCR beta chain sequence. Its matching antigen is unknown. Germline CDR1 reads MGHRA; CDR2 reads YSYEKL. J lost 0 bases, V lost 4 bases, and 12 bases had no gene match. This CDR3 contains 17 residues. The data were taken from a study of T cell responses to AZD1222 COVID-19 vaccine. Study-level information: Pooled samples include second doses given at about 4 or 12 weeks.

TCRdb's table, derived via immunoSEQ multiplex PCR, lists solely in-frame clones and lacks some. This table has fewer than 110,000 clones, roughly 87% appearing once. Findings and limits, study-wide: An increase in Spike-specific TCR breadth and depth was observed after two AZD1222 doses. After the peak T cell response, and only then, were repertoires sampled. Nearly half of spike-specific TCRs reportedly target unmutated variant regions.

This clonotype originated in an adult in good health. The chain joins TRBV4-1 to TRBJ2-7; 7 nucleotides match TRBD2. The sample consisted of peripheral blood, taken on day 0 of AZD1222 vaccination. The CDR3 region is CASSLGALAASSYEQYF. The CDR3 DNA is TGCGCCAGCAGCCTGGGCGCTCTAGCGGCAAGCTCCTACGAGCAGTACTTC.